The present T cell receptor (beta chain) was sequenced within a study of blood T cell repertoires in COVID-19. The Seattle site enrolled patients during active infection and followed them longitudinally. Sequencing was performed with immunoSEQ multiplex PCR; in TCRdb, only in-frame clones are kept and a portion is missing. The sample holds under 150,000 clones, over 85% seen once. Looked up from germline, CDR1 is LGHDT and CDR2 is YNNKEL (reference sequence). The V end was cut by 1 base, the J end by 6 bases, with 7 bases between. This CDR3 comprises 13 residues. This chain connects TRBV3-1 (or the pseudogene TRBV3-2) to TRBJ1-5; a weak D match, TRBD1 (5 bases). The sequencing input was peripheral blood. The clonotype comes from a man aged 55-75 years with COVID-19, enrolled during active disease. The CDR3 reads CASSQVRGQPQHF. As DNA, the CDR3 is TGTGCCAGCAGCCAAGTTAGGGGTCAGCCCCAGCATTTT.